This T cell receptor (beta chain) came from a study of response to subunit inactivated influenza vaccine. Remarks on this clonotype: Its antigen is unknown. Because it lacks the conserved phenylalanine or tryptophan at the end, this CDR3 is likely a read error. It is unclear where the CDR3 begins or ends on the DNA, so no DNA is shown, and the CDR3 is as TCRdb lists it.

Findings and limits, study-wide: A suggestion made by the authors is that each seasonal influenza vaccination recruits few new T cells.

Germline V gene sequence: CDR1 DFQATT, CDR2 SNEGSKA (reference sequence). The CDR3 sequence runs 8 residues, both termini included. TCRdb called the RT-PCR reads again in MiXCR, with one record for every CDR3 protein. The profile shows approximately 500,000 distinct CDR3 sequences, around 25% of them singletons. The same data also contributed to another study, on T cells expressing NK-cell markers. This second study says: It was by 5'RACE template switching with UMIs that TCR beta cDNA was made. Topping the CD3+CD56-NKG2C+ fraction as well were these clonotypes, in a handful of donors.

The gene calls are TRBV20-1 and TRBJ2-1; the D call in the table, TRBD2, was not verified against the DNA. The sample was CD4+ T cells sorted from PBMCs, taken about 13 days after vaccination. The source is a man aged 50-59 years who received an inactivated influenza vaccine. The chain's CDR3 is CSAGRLAV.